Listed below are T cell receptor beta chains from one sample, sequenced in a study of blood T cell repertoires in COVID-19. Sequencing used immunoSEQ multiplex PCR; TCRdb keeps in-frame clones, though not all of them. Of roughly 220,000 clones listed, 86% were seen once; the top ten hold 10%. Sequenced material: peripheral blood. The source of these receptors is a woman aged 50 to 60 with COVID-19, enrolled during active disease. Each CDR3 is given with its conserved first and last residue. D genes are given only for firm matches. The size field is filled for only some rows; it gives once, few, many or a size class.

v_call,cdr3_length,j_call,clone_size,d_call,cdr3_aa,cdr3_nt
TRBV11-3,16,TRBJ2-5,-,TRBD1,CASSLSTGPGGETQYF,TGTGCCAGCAGCTTATCGACAGGGCCGGGTGGGGAGACCCAGTACTTC
TRBV5-1,12,TRBJ2-7,-,-,CASSFQGSEQYF,TGCGCCAGCAGCTTTCAGGGTTCCGAGCAGTACTTC
TRBV27,14,TRBJ1-4,-,-,CASSTGRNNEKLFF,TGTGCCAGCAGTACCGGGAGAAATAATGAAAAACTGTTTTTT
TRBV5-5,13,TRBJ1-1,-,-,CASSPLWNTEAFF,TGTGCCAGCAGCCCCTTGTGGAACACTGAAGCTTTCTTT
TRBV7-2,15,TRBJ2-1,-,TRBD2,CASSLAGGIFNEQFF,TGTGCCAGCAGCTTAGCGGGGGGGATCTTCAATGAGCAGTTCTTC
TRBV28,12,TRBJ1-4,once,-,CASDRLNEKLFF,TGTGCCAGCGACAGGTTAAATGAAAAACTGTTTTTT
TRBV29-1,15,TRBJ2-3,-,TRBD2,CSVDSAGVLSGTQYF,TGCAGCGTTGATTCAGCGGGGGTCCTATCGGGTACGCAGTATTTT
TRBV15,17,TRBJ1-6,few,TRBD1,CATSRDGLTGTDSPLHF,TGTGCCACCAGCAGAGACGGCTTGACAGGGACGGATTCACCCCTCCACTTT
TRBV7-8,16,TRBJ1-5,-,TRBD1,CASSVFGQGIGQPQHF,TGTGCCAGCAGCGTTTTTGGACAGGGGATTGGTCAGCCCCAGCATTTT
TRBV7-9,12,TRBJ1-1,-,-,CASSFTGDEAFF,TGTGCCAGCAGCTTCACCGGGGATGAAGCTTTCTTT